These 17 T cell receptor beta chains were all obtained from the same sample, sequenced in a study of blood T cell repertoires in COVID-19. Some clones are missing from TCRdb's copy, which holds only in-frame ones; the method was immunoSEQ multiplex PCR. Among under 300,000 clones listed, 80% to 85% were seen once. The sample consisted of PBMCs or T cells enriched from blood (not recorded which). The receptors shown here come from a man between 50 and 59 years old who had recovered from COVID-19.

This rearrangement joins TRBV27 to TRBJ2-7, with TRBD2 matching over 14 bases. Germline V lookup: CDR1 MNHEY, CDR2 SMNVEV (reference sequence). There are 18 residues in the CDR3. V lost 6 bases and J lost 1; bases outside the gene matches: 11. CDR3 in amino acids: CASSPRGTSGRLSYEQYF. The DNA of the CDR3 is TGTGCCAGCAGCCCTCGAGGGACTAGCGGGAGATTATCCTACGAGCAGTACTTC.

This CDR3 is CASRRTGRNTGELFF. The DNA of the CDR3 is TGCGCCAGCAGGAGGACAGGGAGGAACACCGGGGAGCTGTTTTTT. V gene TRBV23-1 combines with J gene TRBJ2-2, with 8 bases fitting TRBD1. TRBV23-1 has ORF status, its function being uncertain. Trimming removed 6 bases from V and 1 base from J; junction bases left unmatched: 4. The CDR3 has 15 residues.

This clone appeared a few times. The rearrangement joins TRBV7-3 to TRBJ1-1, with a tentative D call TRBD1 (5 bases). Germline CDR1 and CDR2: SGHTA and FQGTGA. This CDR3 has 14 residues. V lost 5 bases, J lost 4 bases, and 14 bases lay in between. The CDR3 bases are TGTGCCAGCAGCCTCGGACCCGGGGGCACTGAAGCTTTCTTT. Translation: CASSLGPGGTEAFF. The full variable domain, completed using reference TRBV7-3 and TRBJ1-1, is GAGVSQTPSNKVTEKGKYVELRCDPISGHTALYWYRQSLGQGPEFLIYFQGTGAADDSGLPNDRFFAVRPEGSVSTLKIQRTERGDSAVYLCASSLGPGGTEAFFGQGTRLTVV.

The chain joins TRBV4-2 to TRBJ2-3; 7 bases fit TRBD2. V shed 0 bases, J shed 5 bases, and the junction held 5 bases outside the gene matches. This CDR3 region has 15 residues. CDR1 is LGHNA and CDR2 is YNFKEQ in the germline V gene. The CDR3: CASSQDGGRVDTQYF. CDR3 DNA sequence: TGTGCCAGCAGCCAAGATGGTGGGAGGGTAGATACGCAGTATTTT.

The chain is built from TRBV15 and TRBJ1-3; 7 bases fit TRBD1. This CDR3 comprises 16 residues. J lost 4 bases, V lost 2 bases, and 8 bases had no gene match. The germline CDR1 and CDR2 sequences are LNHNV and YYDKDF (reference sequence). The CDR3 nucleotides are TGTGCCACCAGCAGATACCAATCAGGGGGGGGAAACACCATATATTTT. Its translation is CATSRYQSGGGNTIYF.

The chain combines TRBV7-9 with TRBJ2-7; 11 positions match TRBD2. Germline V gene data show CDR1 as SEHNR and CDR2 as FQNEAQ (reference sequence). The ends lost 6 bases at V and 3 bases at J; junction bases unmatched: 13. The CDR3 sequence is 17 residues long. The CDR3 nucleotides are TGTGCCAGCAGAAACAGTGCCCTAGCGGGAGGCTTCTACGAGCAGTACTTC. As protein: CASRNSALAGGFYEQYF. The complete variable domain, with remaining parts taken from reference TRBV7-9 and TRBJ2-7, reads DTGVSQNPRHKITKRGQNVTFRCDPISEHNRLYWYRQTLGQGPEFLTYFQNEAQLEKSRLLSDRFSAERPKGSFSTLEIQRTEQGDSAMYLCASRNSALAGGFYEQYFGPGTRLTVT.

The rearrangement links TRBV27 to TRBJ2-5; D is possibly TRBD2 (5 bases). V lost 4 bases and J 7 bases, leaving 22 bases between the germline ends. Germline V gene data show CDR1 as MNHEY and CDR2 as SMNVEV (reference sequence). The CDR3 loop spans 16 amino acids. In nucleotides, the CDR3 is TGTGCCAGCAGTTCCGCCCCGGTGGAGCGGTCCGGGACCCAGTACTTC. Protein: CASSSAPVERSGTQYF.

The chain employs TRBV12-3 or TRBV12-4 and TRBJ2-7, with a weak D call TRBD2 (5 bases). V was shortened by 7 bases and J by 5 bases, with 15 bases between the two germline ends. CDR3 length equals 13 residues. CDR3: CASTQRGRDEQYF. CDR3 nucleotides: TGTGCCAGCACCCAACGAGGGCGTGACGAGCAGTACTTC.

The chain has TRBV29-1 and TRBJ1-1; 7 nucleotides agree with TRBD1. Germline values: CDR1 SQVTM, CDR2 ANQGSEA. This CDR3 has 11 residues. The trim removed 7 bases at V and 5 bases at J, leaving 4 bases unmatched. In nucleotides, the CDR3 is TGCAGCGGCCGACAGGGAACTGAAGCTTTCTTT. Its translation is CSGRQGTEAFF.

This clone turned up a few times. This chain links TRBV19 with TRBJ1-1; a possible D gene is TRBD1 (5 bases). CDR1 is LNHDA, CDR2 SQIVND, per germline (reference sequence). V lost 5 bases, J lost 2 bases, and 12 bases lay in between. CDR3 length: 14 residues. The CDR3 loop is CASSVTATNTEAFF. The CDR3 DNA reads TGTGCCAGTAGTGTGACAGCTACAAACACTGAAGCTTTCTTT.

This clone was counted only a few times. V is TRBV21-1 and J is TRBJ2-2; the table assigns TRBD1, which was not confirmed against the DNA. TRBV21-1 is an annotated pseudogene. There are 16 residues in the CDR3. The CDR3 reads CASSSKFQGGTGELFF. CDR3 in DNA: TGTGCCAGCAGCTCAAAGTTCCAGGGTGGAACCGGGGAGCTGTTTTTT.

CDR3 loop: CASRTAGGNNEQFF. The CDR3 bases are TGTGCCAGCAGAACAGCGGGAGGGAACAATGAGCAGTTCTTC. This chain connects TRBV6-5 to TRBJ2-1; 10 bases are a match to TRBD2. Germline CDR1 reads MNHEY; CDR2 reads SVGAGI. The CDR3 runs to 14 residues. The trim removed 6 bases at V and 5 bases at J, leaving 4 bases unmatched.

This clone was found a few times. V and J are TRBV3-1 (or the pseudogene TRBV3-2) and TRBJ2-7; 7 bases align to TRBD2. Looked up from germline, CDR1 is LGHDT and CDR2 is YNNKEL (reference sequence). There are 14 residues in the CDR3. V shed 4 bases and J 2 bases; nucleotides not matched to a gene: 5. The CDR3 loop reads CASSLGEGPYEQYF. CDR3 DNA: TGTGCCAGCAGCCTCGGGGAGGGTCCCTACGAGCAGTACTTC.

The CDR3: CASSSPGGTSGNTIYF. CDR3 DNA: TGTGCCAGCAGTTCCCCCGGGGGGACCAGTGGAAACACCATATATTTT. J is TRBJ1-3 and V is TRBV27; perhaps TRBD1 as D (5 bases). The ends were cut back, 4 bases at V and 3 bases at J, with 16 bases in the middle. CDR3 length equals 16 residues. CDR1 is MNHEY, CDR2 SMNVEV, per germline (reference sequence).

The J gene is TRBJ1-6, the V gene TRBV1; the table calls TRBD1, which could not be checked here. TRBV1 is described as a pseudogene. CDR3 size: 13 residues. Written as DNA, the CDR3 is TGCACCAGCAGCCCAGGGACAGAGGGACCCCTCCACTTT. Its translation: CTSSPGTEGPLHF.

This clone was detected once. The chain combines TRBV6-1 with TRBJ1-5; D is possibly TRBD1 (5 bases). From germline, CDR1 is MNHNS and CDR2 SASEGT. V lost 1 base, J lost 2 bases, and 9 bases lay in between. This CDR3 is 15 amino acids long. The CDR3 sequence is CASSEGGVGNQPQHF. In nucleotides, the CDR3 is TGTGCCAGCAGTGAAGGGGGCGTAGGCAATCAGCCCCAGCATTTT.

This clone appeared a single time. The chain combines TRBV6-5 with TRBJ2-5; D remains ambiguous. V was trimmed by 8 bases and J by 5 bases, leaving 18 bases between them. CDR1 and CDR2 from the germline V gene are MNHEY and SVGAGI. This CDR3 contains 14 residues. Here the CDR3 reads CASSLNSRAETQYF. CDR3 nucleotides: TGTGCCAGCTCACTAAACTCCCGAGCGGAGACCCAGTACTTC.